The next 25 T cell receptor beta chains were all read from a single sample in a study of blood T cell repertoires in COVID-19. TCRdb's table, derived via immunoSEQ multiplex PCR, lists solely in-frame clones and lacks some. The sample holds fewer than 600,000 clones; around nine tenths are singletons and the top ten take 1.5% to 2%. The sequenced sample was PBMCs or T cells enriched from blood (not recorded which). The receptors come from a woman in her thirties or forties who had recovered from COVID-19.

The gene calls are TRBV27 and TRBJ2-7, with 8 bases lining up with TRBD1. The germline gives CDR1 MNHEY, CDR2 SMNVEV (reference sequence). J lost 0 bases, V lost 0 bases, and 4 bases had no gene match. The CDR3 totals 16 residues. The CDR3 reads CASSLSAGTGSYEQYF. CDR3 DNA: TGTGCCAGCAGTTTATCGGCGGGGACAGGCTCCTACGAGCAGTACTTC.

V usage is TRBV7-2 and J usage is TRBJ2-7; D is perhaps TRBD1 (5 bases). CDR3 length equals 14 residues. The V end lost 1 base, the J end lost 6 bases, and 13 bases lay between the germline ends. Germline lookup yields CDR1 SGHTA and CDR2 FQGNSA. This CDR3 reads CASSLDQGFGEQYF. The CDR3 DNA follows: TGTGCCAGCAGCTTAGATCAGGGATTCGGCGAGCAGTACTTC.

The rearrangement uses TRBV9 and TRBJ2-7, with TRBD2 matching over 9 bases. The CDR3 totals 14 residues. Trimming at V came to 2 bases and at J to 2 bases, leaving 2 bases not matched to a gene. Germline V lookup: CDR1 SGDLS, CDR2 YYNGEE. CDR3 nucleotide sequence: TGTGCCAGCAGCGTTAGCGGGAGTGCCTACGAGCAGTACTTC. Its protein is CASSVSGSAYEQYF.

The CDR3 spells CAWSDPGPSPYGYTF. The CDR3 DNA reads as TGTGCCTGGAGTGATCCAGGTCCCTCCCCTTATGGCTACACCTTC. V usage is TRBV30 and J usage is TRBJ1-2; no reliable D call. V lost 1 base, J lost 5 bases, and 17 bases lay in between. Germline lookup yields CDR1 GTSNPN and CDR2 SVGIG (reference sequence). The CDR3 covers 15 residues. Complete variable domain (other parts from reference TRBV30 and TRBJ1-2): SQTIHQWPATLVQPVGSPLSLECTVEGTSNPNLYWYRQAAGRGLQLLFYSVGIGQISSEVPQNLSASRPQDRQFILSSKKLLLSDSGFYLCAWSDPGPSPYGYTFGSGTRLTVV.

CDR3 sequence reads: CASSTQGATNEKLFF. The CDR3 bases are TGTGCCAGCAGTACGCAGGGTGCAACTAATGAAAAACTGTTTTTT. This sequence joins TRBV2 and TRBJ1-4; D possibly corresponds to TRBD1 (5 bases). Trimming took 5 bases from V and 0 from J, leaving 10 bases between them. CDR1 is SNHLY, CDR2 FYNNEI, per germline. The CDR3 is 15 amino acids.

The V and J genes are TRBV11-2 and TRBJ1-2, with D perhaps TRBD1 (6 bases). Trimming cost V 6 bases and J 8 bases, with 16 bases left between them. The CDR3 loop spans 13 amino acids. Germline-derived CDR1 and CDR2 are SGHAT and FQNNGV. DNA of the CDR3: TGTGCCAGCAGTCGCCACAGGGTACGCGGCTACACCTTC. Translating it yields CASSRHRVRGYTF.

J is TRBJ1-1 and V is TRBV10-2, with D tentatively TRBD1 (6 bases). Looked up from germline, CDR1 is WSHSY and CDR2 is SAAADI. The CDR3 is made up of 13 amino acids. Deletions cut 6 bases from V and 1 base from J, with 9 bases between. CDR3 region: CASRQGSNTEAFF. The DNA of the CDR3 is TGCGCCAGCAGACAGGGCTCGAACACTGAAGCTTTCTTT.

The chain has TRBV5-6 and TRBJ1-5, with TRBD1 matching 7 bases. There are 16 residues in the CDR3. Germline assignment: CDR1 SGHDT and CDR2 YYEEEE. The junction had 7 bases not matched to a gene; V was cut back by 4 bases and J by 0 bases. The chain's CDR3 is CASSRGAGGSNQPQHF. CDR3 DNA sequence: TGTGCCAGCAGCCGCGGGGCAGGGGGTAGCAATCAGCCCCAGCATTTT. Complete variable domain (other parts from reference TRBV5-6 and TRBJ1-5): DAGVTQSPTHLIKTRGQQVTLRCSPKSGHDTVSWYQQALGQGPQFIFQYYEEEERQRGNFPDRFSGHQFPNYSSELNVNALLLGDSALYLCASSRGAGGSNQPQHFGDGTRLSIL.

The rearrangement uses TRBV7-8 and TRBJ1-2, with TRBD1 matching 7 bases. The CDR3 totals 15 residues. The V gene's germline CDR1 is SGHVS and CDR2 FQNEAQ. V was clipped by 3 bases and J by 4 bases; unmatched bases: 8. The CDR3 is CASSLRGGAGYGYTF. The CDR3 DNA reads TGTGCCAGCAGCTTGAGAGGGGGCGCGGGCTATGGCTACACCTTC.

The chain carries TRBV9 and TRBJ2-3; D is perhaps TRBD2 (5 bases). CDR1 and CDR2 (germline): SGDLS, YYNGEE. Deletions cut 3 bases from V and 6 bases from J, with 8 bases between. CDR3 size: 12 residues. The CDR3 here is CASSGWEDTQYF. In DNA form, the CDR3 reads TGTGCCAGCAGCGGGTGGGAGGATACGCAGTATTTT.

V usage is TRBV10-2 and J usage is TRBJ2-1, with TRBD2 matching over 13 bases. V was pared by 7 bases and J by 4 bases, with 16 bases of the junction left unmatched. Germline lookup yields CDR1 WSHSY and CDR2 SAAADI. The CDR3 length is 19 residues. This CDR3 reads CASITTSGRAPGYYNEQFF. CDR3 DNA: TGCGCCAGCATAACTACTAGCGGGAGGGCCCCGGGGTATTACAATGAGCAGTTCTTC.

J is TRBJ1-1 and V is TRBV5-6; tentatively, D is TRBD1 (5 bases). Trimming shortened V by 0 bases and J by 2 bases, and 11 bases separated the two germline ends. The CDR3 length is 15 residues. Germline V gene lookup returns CDR1 SGHDT and CDR2 YYEEEE. The CDR3 protein is CASSLGVTANTEAFF. CDR3 DNA: TGTGCCAGCAGCTTGGGTGTGACAGCCAACACTGAAGCTTTCTTT.

Comments on this clone: At one end the junction does not follow the germline gene, possibly because of a read error. The chain uses TRBV7-7 and TRBJ2-2, with D unclear. The CDR3 spans 12 residues. CDR1 SSHAT and CDR2 FNYEAQ come from the germline V gene (reference sequence). CDR3 in amino acids: CASSFLSGELFF. DNA of the CDR3: TGTGCTAGCAGCTTTTTATCCGGGGAGCTGTTTTTT.

The CDR3 DNA follows: TGCGCCAGCACCGAGGACAGCCAAAGAGAGACCCAGTACTTC. Translation gives CASTEDSQRETQYF. J is TRBJ2-5 and V is TRBV5-1; TRBD1 is a possible D gene (6 bases). This CDR3 region has 14 residues. The V gene lost 6 bases and the J gene lost 4 bases, with 16 bases spanning the gap. Germline CDR1 and CDR2: SGHRS and YFSETQ. Variable domain in full (rest from reference TRBV5-1 and TRBJ2-5): KAGVTQTPRYLIKTRGQQVTLSCSPISGHRSVSWYQQTPGQGLQFLFEYFSETQRNKGNFPGRFSGRQFSNSRSEMNVSTLELGDSALYLCASTEDSQRETQYFGPGTRLLVL.

The rearrangement uses TRBV7-2 and TRBJ2-3, with 13 positions matching TRBD2. Germline V gene lookup returns CDR1 SGHTA and CDR2 FQGNSA. There are 16 residues in the CDR3. V gave up 5 bases and J gave up 6 bases; unmatched junction bases: 8. CDR3 protein: CASSPGLAGAGDTQYF. The CDR3, as DNA: TGTGCCAGCAGCCCAGGACTAGCGGGAGCGGGGGATACGCAGTATTTT.

The genes are TRBV3-1 (or the pseudogene TRBV3-2) and TRBJ2-3; 7 bases match TRBD1. V lost 1 base, J lost 4 bases, and 8 bases stayed unmatched. The CDR3 runs to 16 residues. Germline CDR1 and CDR2: LGHDT and YNNKEL (reference sequence). The CDR3 bases are TGTGCCAGCAGCCAAGTTGATAGGGGGCGAGCAGATACGCAGTATTTT. Protein: CASSQVDRGRADTQYF.

This clone was detected only once. The V and J genes are TRBV28 and TRBJ1-5, with D maybe TRBD1 (6 bases). The germline V gene encodes CDR1 MDHEN and CDR2 SYDVKM. V lost 5 bases and J 6 bases, leaving 17 bases between the germline ends. The CDR3 loop spans 15 amino acids. DNA of the CDR3: TGTGCCAGCAGTCTAGAAGGGGGTCTAGGTCAGCCCCAGCATTTT. Its translation: CASSLEGGLGQPQHF. The whole variable domain, filled in from reference TRBV28 and TRBJ1-5, reads DVKVTQSSRYLVKRTGEKVFLECVQDMDHENMFWYRQDPGLGLRLIYFSYDVKMKEKGDIPEGYSVSREKKERFSLILESASTNQTSMYLCASSLEGGLGQPQHFGDGTRLSIL.

CDR3 in DNA: TGTGCCAGCACCCCGTACAGGGTAAACACCGGGGAGCTGTTTTTT. Its translation is CASTPYRVNTGELFF. V and J are TRBV27 and TRBJ2-2; D may be TRBD1 (6 bases). Germline CDR1 and CDR2: MNHEY and SMNVEV (reference sequence). The CDR3 loop spans 15 amino acids. V was clipped by 7 bases and J by 2 bases, with 14 bases between them.

This clone was counted many times. The gene calls are TRBV30 and TRBJ1-1; no clear D gene. CDR1 is GTSNPN, CDR2 SVGIG, per germline (reference sequence). The V and J ends lost 0 bases and 6 bases respectively, with 8 bases between them. The CDR3 sequence is 12 residues long. CDR3 DNA: TGTGCCTGGAGTGTTAGTTTCCCTGAAGCTTTCTTT. Amino acids: CAWSVSFPEAFF.

The rearrangement uses TRBV10-2 and TRBJ1-2; unclear D gene. V gave up 5 bases and J gave up 4 bases, with 11 bases separating them. This CDR3 has 13 residues. Germline V gives CDR1 WSHSY, CDR2 SAAADI. In DNA form, the CDR3 reads TGCGCCAGCAGTCTTGCGATGGTCTATGGCTACACCTTC. This sequence encodes CASSLAMVYGYTF.

This chain links TRBV5-1 with TRBJ1-1; D is ambiguous. This CDR3 has 15 amino acids. V gave up 0 bases and J gave up 1 base, with 10 bases separating them. Germline CDR1 and CDR2: SGHRS and YFSETQ. The CDR3 DNA reads as TGCGCCAGCAGCTTGGGTCTTCTAACGAACACTGAAGCTTTCTTT. Its protein product is CASSLGLLTNTEAFF.

This clone has a handful of counts. The identical CDR3 is also encoded by other nucleotide sequences in the sample. This chain connects TRBV6-2 or TRBV6-3 to TRBJ1-2; D is possibly TRBD1 (6 bases). Trimming shortened V by 3 bases and J by 8 bases, and 10 bases separated the two germline ends. Germline V gene sequence: CDR1 MNHEY, CDR2 SVGEGT. The CDR3 has 12 amino acids. CDR3 in DNA: TGTGCCAGCAGTTATGGGACACACGGCTACACCTTC. Encoded protein: CASSYGTHGYTF.

In its sample, this clone was seen once. V usage is TRBV4-3 and J usage is TRBJ1-5; a weak D match, TRBD1 (5 bases). Germline V CDR1 and CDR2: LGHNA, YSLEER. The CDR3 is made up of 15 amino acids. V shed 0 bases and J shed 6 bases, with 12 bases lying between them. The DNA of the CDR3 is TGCGCCAGCAGCCAAGATCTGGGGAGGGGTCAGCCCCAGCATTTT. It is translated as CASSQDLGRGQPQHF.

The CDR3: CASSFEQGDFPLHF. The CDR3 nucleotides read TGTGCCAGCAGCTTTGAACAGGGGGATTTTCCCCTCCACTTT. The chain employs TRBV5-4 and TRBJ1-6, with TRBD1 identical over 8 bases. The length of the CDR3 is 14 residues. After removal of 2 bases from V and 13 bases from J, the junction contained 8 bases not matched to a gene. Germline CDR1 and CDR2: SGHNT and YYREEE (reference sequence).

The chain has TRBV6-2 or TRBV6-3 and TRBJ1-6; 7 bases match TRBD1. Trimming removed 2 bases from V and 8 bases from J; junction bases left unmatched: 3. Germline V gene sequence: CDR1 MNHEY, CDR2 SVGEGT. The CDR3 length is 14 residues. The chain's CDR3 is CASSYEGGDSPLHF. CDR3 bases: TGTGCCAGCAGTTACGAAGGGGGCGATTCACCCCTCCACTTT.